These 26 T cell receptor beta chains came from one sample sequenced in a study of neurological immune-mediated disorders. A single record per CDR3 protein comes from TCRdb applying MiXCR to the 5' RACE reads. The data hold roughly 43,000 distinct CDR3 sequences, with around 2% observed a single time. Material: PBMCs. These receptors came from a woman aged 40 to 50 with multiple sclerosis.

This clonotype was observed at least ten times. The chain couples TRBV2 to TRBJ2-2; D not certain. Germline CDR1 SNHLY, CDR2 FYNNEI. Trimming left V 8 bases short and J 3 bases short, with 10 bases between. There are 13 residues in the CDR3. This CDR3 is CASAESYTGELFF. For the CDR3, the DNA is TGTGCCAGCGCAGAATCTTACACCGGGGAGCTGTTTTTT.

This clonotype was observed at least ten times. The chain recombines TRBV11-3 with TRBJ2-1, with 11 bases that match TRBD2. Germline loops: CDR1 SGHNT, CDR2 YENEEA. The CDR3 contains 17 residues. V lost 5 bases, J lost 6 bases, and 12 bases stayed unmatched. The CDR3 reads CASSPGLAGGRSNEQFF. CDR3 DNA sequence: TGTGCCAGCAGCCCAGGTCTAGCGGGGGGTAGGTCCAATGAGCAGTTCTTC.

This clonotype was found many times. The genes are TRBV7-6 and TRBJ1-2; no clear D gene. The germline V gene has CDR1 SGHVS and CDR2 FNYEAQ. V lost 3 bases, J lost 4 bases, and 12 bases lay in between. This CDR3 has 14 residues. This CDR3 is CASSLTILGYGYTF. The CDR3 DNA sequence: TGTGCCAGCAGCTTGACTATTCTGGGCTATGGCTACACCTTC.

This clonotype was found many times. The genes are TRBV24-1 and TRBJ1-1; D remains unclear. The germline V gene encodes CDR1 KGHDR and CDR2 SFDVKD. The CDR3 extends over 13 amino acids. V was cut by 1 base and J by 1 base, with 3 bases left in between. The CDR3 reads CATSDFGNTEAFF. The DNA of the CDR3 is TGTGCCACCAGTGATTTTGGGAACACTGAAGCTTTCTTT.

This clonotype was counted at least ten times. The chain is built from TRBV4-2 and TRBJ2-2, with 11 bases fitting TRBD2. Germline loops: CDR1 LGHNA, CDR2 YNFKEQ. CDR3 length: 17 residues. After removal of 0 bases from V and 1 base from J, the junction contained 1 base not matched to a gene. CDR3 nucleotides: TGTGCCAGCAGCCAAGAGGGACTAGCGGAGAACACCGGGGAGCTGTTTTTT. Its protein is CASSQEGLAENTGELFF.

This clonotype was seen many times. A much larger clone is a single base away; this may be a read error. This chain joins TRBV5-1 and TRBJ2-7; D gene uncertain. The CDR3 spans 13 residues. V dropped 0 bases and J dropped 5 bases, with 9 bases sitting between them. CDR1 SGHRS and CDR2 YFSETQ come from the germline V gene. The CDR3 is CASSLAKRDEQYF. The CDR3 DNA is TGCGCCAGCAGCTTGGCCAAAAGGGACGAGCAGTACTTC. Filled out from reference TRBV5-1 and TRBJ2-7, the complete variable domain reads KAGVTQTPRYLIKTRGQQVTLSCSPISGHRSVSWYQQTPGQGLQFLFEYFSETQRNKGNFPGRFSGRQFSNSRSEMNVSTLELGDSALYLCASSLAKRDEQYFGPGTRLTVT.

This clonotype was detected ten times or more. The J gene is TRBJ1-1, the V gene TRBV5-1, with 7 bases that match TRBD1. V shed 5 bases, J shed 0 bases, and the junction held 10 bases outside the gene matches. The CDR3 covers 16 residues. CDR1 and CDR2 (germline): SGHRS, YFSETQ. CDR3 DNA sequence: TGCGCCAGCAGGCGGGACAGCAGTTCTATGAACACTGAAGCTTTCTTT. Amino acids: CASRRDSSSMNTEAFF.

This clonotype was observed at least ten times. The chain is built from TRBV2 and TRBJ2-7; 7 bases align to TRBD2. V lost 9 bases to trimming and J lost 5 bases; unmatched junction nucleotides: 7. This CDR3 is 12 amino acids long. The germline gives CDR1 SNHLY, CDR2 FYNNEI. CDR3 residues: CASRDYLNEQYF. CDR3 coding DNA: TGTGCCAGTCGGGACTATCTTAACGAGCAGTACTTC. Full variable domain (missing parts from reference TRBV2 and TRBJ2-7): EPEVTQTPSHQVTQMGQEVILRCVPISNHLYFYWYRQILGQKVEFLVSFYNNEISEKSEIFDDQFSVERPDGSNFTLKIRSTKLEDSAMYFCASRDYLNEQYFGPGTRLTVT.

This clonotype occurred many times. The CDR3: CSAPTGGYEQYF. CDR3 bases: TGCAGTGCTCCGACCGGGGGCTACGAGCAGTACTTC. The chain joins TRBV20-1 to TRBJ2-7; maybe TRBD2 (6 bases). The CDR3 is 12 amino acids. Germline CDR1 DFQATT, CDR2 SNEGSKA (reference sequence). V lost 5 bases to trimming and J lost 3 bases, with 11 bases between them.

This clonotype was seen many times. The chain carries TRBV5-1 and TRBJ2-7; D may correspond to TRBD1 or TRBD2 (5 bases each). Germline CDR1 is SGHRS and CDR2 is YFSETQ. The CDR3 totals 13 residues. V was pared by 5 bases and J by 1 base, with 10 bases between. This CDR3 reads CASRGTDSYEQYF. Here the CDR3 DNA reads TGCGCCAGCAGAGGGACGGATTCCTACGAGCAGTACTTC.

This clonotype was found many times. The chain has TRBV5-1 and TRBJ1-1, with D uncertain. Germline-derived CDR1 and CDR2 are SGHRS and YFSETQ. CDR3 size: 14 residues. The V end was cut by 0 bases, the J end by 1 base, with 7 bases between. The CDR3 DNA reads as TGCGCCAGCAGCTTGGAACGGGCGAACACTGAAGCTTTCTTT. This sequence encodes CASSLERANTEAFF.

This clonotype was seen at least ten times. The V gene is TRBV3-1, the J gene TRBJ2-7; no reliable D call. The CDR3 is 12 residues long. The ends were cut back, 4 bases at V and 2 bases at J, with 6 bases in the middle. The germline gives CDR1 LGHDT, CDR2 YNNKEL (reference sequence). This chain's CDR3 is CASSPATYEQYF. CDR3 in DNA: TGTGCCAGCAGCCCCGCTACCTACGAGCAGTACTTC.

This clonotype has a count of ten or more. The rearrangement joins TRBV6-5 to TRBJ1-2; tentatively, D is TRBD1 (6 bases). V was trimmed by 0 bases and J by 9 bases, leaving 14 bases between them. The CDR3 has 14 amino acids. Germline CDR1 and CDR2: MNHEY and SVGAGI. CDR3 residues: CASSYSVGGGSYTF. The CDR3 DNA sequence: TGTGCCAGCAGTTACTCGGTGGGGGGCGGGAGCTACACCTTC.

This clonotype appeared a few times. The CDR3 does not close with the conserved phenylalanine or tryptophan, likely indicating a read error. The rearrangement links TRBV29-1 to TRBJ2-5, with 7 positions matching TRBD1. Germline CDR1 is SQVTM and CDR2 is ANQGSEA. The CDR3 loop spans 13 amino acids. After removal of 7 bases from V and 0 bases from J, the junction contained 5 bases not matched to a gene. The CDR3 spells CSATGTDQETQYC. In DNA form, the CDR3 reads TGCAGCGCCACTGGGACAGACCAAGAGACCCAGTACTGC.

At least ten counts were recorded for this clonotype. This sequence joins TRBV29-1 and TRBJ2-2; D is unclear. V shed 4 bases and J shed 1 base, with 7 bases lying between them. The CDR3 is made up of 13 amino acids. Germline-derived CDR1 and CDR2 are SQVTM and ANQGSEA. The DNA for the CDR3 is TGCAGCGTTGTAGCAGGGAACACCGGGGAGCTGTTTTTT. Translated, it gives CSVVAGNTGELFF.

This clonotype was seen ten or more times. V usage is TRBV20-1 and J usage is TRBJ1-1; 7 bases match TRBD1. The V gene end was trimmed by 5 bases and the J gene end by 3 bases; junction bases not matched to a gene: 9. This CDR3 has 14 amino acids. From germline, CDR1 is DFQATT and CDR2 SNEGSKA (reference sequence). Here the CDR3 DNA reads TGCAGTGCTCGACGACCGACAGGGCACACTGAAGCTTTCTTT. Its protein is CSARRPTGHTEAFF.

The table lists this clonotype with many counts. This chain connects TRBV6-2 or TRBV6-3 to TRBJ2-3; tentatively, D is TRBD1 or TRBD2 (5 bases each). The CDR3 is made up of 12 amino acids. CDR1 is MNHEY, CDR2 SVGEGT, per germline. V gave up 6 bases and J gave up 6 bases, with 10 bases separating them. The CDR3: CASSWDGDTQYF. Written as DNA, the CDR3 is TGTGCCAGCAGCTGGGACGGCGATACGCAGTATTTT.

This clonotype was detected ten times or more. This sequence joins TRBV5-1 and TRBJ1-1, with 9 bases aligning to TRBD1. CDR1 is SGHRS, CDR2 YFSETQ, per germline. J lost 5 bases, V lost 4 bases, and 6 bases had no gene match. The CDR3 covers 14 residues. Here the CDR3 reads CASSPGQGGTEAFF. The CDR3 DNA reads as TGCGCCAGCAGCCCGGGACAGGGAGGGACTGAAGCTTTCTTT.

This clonotype showed up many times. The chain carries TRBV12-3 or TRBV12-4 and TRBJ2-7, with D hard to call. The CDR3 is 13 residues long. V lost 6 bases and J 3 bases, leaving 12 bases between the germline ends. CDR3 sequence: CASRSPTGYEQYF. CDR3 coding DNA: TGTGCCAGCAGGTCCCCGACTGGCTACGAGCAGTACTTC.

This clonotype was seen many times. V gene TRBV18 combines with J gene TRBJ2-2; D call uncertain. Germline V CDR1 and CDR2: KGHSH, LQKENI. V dropped 2 bases and J dropped 2 bases, with 12 bases sitting between them. This CDR3 contains 16 residues. This CDR3 is CASSPVPILNTGELFF. CDR3 DNA sequence: TGTGCCAGCTCACCAGTCCCAATTTTAAACACCGGGGAGCTGTTTTTT.

This clonotype has at least ten counts. The gene calls are TRBV20-1 and TRBJ2-7; D is perhaps TRBD1 (6 bases). V was shortened by 1 base and J by 5 bases, with 12 bases between the two germline ends. There are 13 residues in the CDR3. In germline, CDR1 is DFQATT, CDR2 SNEGSKA (reference sequence). The CDR3 here is CSARGTGRNEQYF. The CDR3, as DNA: TGCAGTGCTAGAGGAACAGGGCGGAACGAGCAGTACTTC.

This clonotype was observed at least ten times. The rearrangement links TRBV9 to TRBJ1-5; D gene uncertain. With 0 bases removed from V and 3 bases from J, the gap between germline ends came to 4 bases. The CDR3 has 13 residues. Germline V gives CDR1 SGDLS, CDR2 YYNGEE. The CDR3, as DNA: TGTGCCAGCAGCGTAGGGAACAATCAGCCCCAGCATTTT. Its protein product is CASSVGNNQPQHF.

Many counts were recorded for this clonotype. The chain joins TRBV3-1 to TRBJ2-2; no reliable D call. Germline CDR1 LGHDT, CDR2 YNNKEL (reference sequence). Trimming cost V 4 bases and J 1 base, with 10 bases left between them. The length of the CDR3 is 15 residues. The CDR3 coding sequence is TGTGCCAGCAGCCGCAGACCAGAGAACACCGGGGAGCTGTTTTTT. It is translated as CASSRRPENTGELFF. Drawing the rest from reference TRBV3-1 and TRBJ2-2, the complete variable domain is DTAVSQTPKYLVTQMGNDKSIKCEQNLGHDTMYWYKQDSKKFLKIMFSYNNKELIINETVPNRFSPKSPDKAHLNLHINSLELGDSAVYFCASSRRPENTGELFFGEGSRLTVL.

This clonotype was picked up many times. The chain is built from TRBV10-3 and TRBJ1-1, with 7 bases lining up with TRBD1. The CDR3 totals 13 residues. Germline trimming cut 7 bases from V and 0 bases from J; bases unmatched to any gene: 2. Germline V gene data show CDR1 as ENHRY and CDR2 as SYGVKD. CDR3 in DNA: TGTGCCATCACGGGACAGCTGAACACTGAAGCTTTCTTT. This sequence encodes CAITGQLNTEAFF.

This clonotype has at least ten counts. This rearrangement joins TRBV29-1 to TRBJ1-2; 7 nucleotides agree with TRBD1. CDR3 length equals 12 residues. Germline V gene data show CDR1 as SQVTM and CDR2 as ANQGSEA. The CDR3 sequence is CSVGQPAYGYTF. DNA for the CDR3: TGCAGTGTGGGACAGCCCGCCTATGGCTACACCTTC.

This clonotype was seen at least ten times. V and J are TRBV7-9 and TRBJ2-1; D remains ambiguous. V shed 5 bases and J shed 3 bases, with 8 bases lying between them. The CDR3 totals 13 residues. Germline CDR1 SEHNR, CDR2 FQNEAQ (reference sequence). This chain's CDR3 is CASSPDNYNEQFF. The CDR3 DNA is TGTGCCAGCAGCCCTGACAACTACAATGAGCAGTTCTTC.